Below, 23 T cell receptor beta chains from the same sample are listed, as sequenced in a study of CD8 T cells in Susac syndrome (dated 2019 in TCRdb). Libraries were prepared through the immunoSEQ multiplex PCR assay. RNA was extracted with the RNeasy kit and about 0.5 to 1 ug was reverse transcribed using random hexamers. TCRdb reworked the public reads: Q25 trimming with fastp, MiXCR clone assembly, productive beta chains retained. CDR3 protein sequences are deduplicated, and each keeps its most common genes and DNA. The sample yields roughly 160,000 distinct CDR3 sequences; approximately 96% were counted once. Around 0.14% of the sample is held by the ten biggest clonotypes. Sequenced material: CD4+ T cells from PBMCs. Receptors were obtained from a human donor in good health.

V and J are TRBV2 and TRBJ2-3; the D is unclear. Looked up from germline, CDR1 is SNHLY and CDR2 is FYNNEI. V was trimmed by 3 bases and J by 6 bases, leaving 7 bases between them. The CDR3 covers 12 residues. The DNA of the CDR3 is TGTGCCAGCAGTGAGGGTTCCGATACGCAGTATTTT. Encoded protein: CASSEGSDTQYF.

The chain employs TRBV14 and TRBJ2-7; 12 nucleotides match TRBD1. The V and J ends lost 5 bases and 7 bases, in that order; junction bases with no gene match: 6. The CDR3 covers 14 residues. Per the germline V gene, CDR1 is SGHDN and CDR2 is FVKESK. CDR3 residues: CASSRGTGGYEQYF. CDR3 in DNA: TGTGCCAGCAGCAGAGGGACAGGGGGCTATGAGCAGTACTTC.

The chain is built from TRBV11-2 and TRBJ2-5; D is uncertain. V was pared by 1 base and J by 1 base, with 10 bases between. Per germline, CDR1 SGHAT and CDR2 FQNNGV. The CDR3 runs 15 residues. In nucleotides, the CDR3 is TGTGCCAGCAGCTTAGGAGTCGGCCCCCAAGAGACCCAGTACTTC. Amino acid sequence: CASSLGVGPQETQYF.

The CDR3 DNA follows: TGCGCCAGCAGCCAAGAGCCCGGGCAGGGGGATACGCAGTATTTT. This encodes CASSQEPGQGDTQYF. This chain joins TRBV4-3 and TRBJ2-3; tentative D call: TRBD1 (6 bases). V was cut by 0 bases and J by 6 bases, with 13 bases left in between. CDR1 and CDR2 (germline): LGHNA, YSLEER. The CDR3 is 15 amino acids.

This chain links TRBV12-3 or TRBV12-4 with TRBJ1-6; D may be TRBD1 (6 bases). The CDR3 length is 14 residues. The V gene lost 4 bases and the J gene lost 6 bases, with 10 bases spanning the gap. Written as DNA, the CDR3 is TGTGCCAGCAGTTCGGGGGGGGCTAATTCACCCCTCCACTTT. Its translation is CASSSGGANSPLHF.

This chain links TRBV11-1 with TRBJ2-6; D ambiguous. From germline, CDR1 is SGHAT and CDR2 FQDESV (reference sequence). V lost 5 bases, J lost 2 bases, and 10 bases lay in between. The CDR3 contains 15 residues. Here the CDR3 DNA reads TGTGCCAGCAGCCAAGCAAGGACTGGGGCCAACGTCCTGACTTTC. Its protein is CASSQARTGANVLTF.

The rearrangement links TRBV27 to TRBJ1-4; D is possibly TRBD1 (5 bases). The CDR3 is 15 residues long. The germline CDR1 and CDR2 sequences are MNHEY and SMNVEV (reference sequence). Trimming took off 6 bases at V and 8 bases at J, with 19 bases between the two ends. The CDR3 DNA follows: TGTGCCAGCAGAACACGGGACGGTGGGAGAGAAAAACTGTTTTTT. Its protein is CASRTRDGGREKLFF.

This sequence joins TRBV15 and TRBJ2-1; the D is unclear. Deletions cut 5 bases from V and 8 bases from J, with 13 bases between. The CDR3 loop spans 13 amino acids. Per the germline V gene, CDR1 is LNHNV and CDR2 is YYDKDF (reference sequence). CDR3 nucleotides: TGTGCCACCAGCGGACCCCGCATGGATGAGCAGTTCTTC. Residues: CATSGPRMDEQFF.

The gene calls are TRBV20-1 and TRBJ2-3, with TRBD2 matching over 8 bases. CDR1 and CDR2 from the germline V gene are DFQATT and SNEGSKA (reference sequence). V was pared by 5 bases and J by 5 bases, with 12 bases of the junction left unmatched. This CDR3 comprises 15 residues. CDR3 bases: TGCAGTGCTGGGGGAGGGGCTAGCGGGTTAGATACGCAGTATTTT. It specifies CSAGGGASGLDTQYF.

In its sample, this clonotype was seen once. This chain uses TRBV20-1 with TRBJ2-7; 8 bases align to TRBD1. With V trimmed by 5 bases and J by 9 bases, 12 bases remained unmatched. Germline V gene data show CDR1 as DFQATT and CDR2 as SNEGSKA (reference sequence). This CDR3 contains 13 residues. DNA of the CDR3: TGCAGTGCTTGGGGACAGGTGGATGACGGGCAGTACTTC. As protein: CSAWGQVDDGQYF.

The chain is built from TRBV7-9 and TRBJ2-1; 8 bases are a match to TRBD1. Germline-derived CDR1 and CDR2 are SEHNR and FQNEAQ (reference sequence). Trimming removed 4 bases from V and 0 bases from J; junction bases left unmatched: 8. The CDR3 covers 17 residues. CDR3 sequence reads: CASSSGQVSSSYNEQFF. The CDR3 nucleotides are TGTGCCAGCAGCTCGGGACAGGTTTCGAGCTCCTACAATGAGCAGTTCTTC.

The gene calls are TRBV6-1 and TRBJ2-3; D unresolved. Germline V gene lookup returns CDR1 MNHNS and CDR2 SASEGT. The V and J ends lost 8 bases and 6 bases respectively, with 15 bases between them. The CDR3 runs to 13 residues. For the CDR3, the DNA is TGTGCCAGCGCTCGGGTGCCCCGGGATACGCAGTATTTT. This sequence encodes CASARVPRDTQYF.

The rearrangement joins TRBV20-1 to TRBJ2-5, with a possible D match to TRBD2 (5 bases). Germline V gene data show CDR1 as DFQATT and CDR2 as SNEGSKA (reference sequence). V was clipped by 6 bases and J by 0 bases, with 14 bases between them. The length of the CDR3 is 14 residues. CDR3 sequence: CSATSTYYQETQYF. In DNA form, the CDR3 reads TGCAGTGCCACTAGTACATACTACCAAGAGACCCAGTACTTC.

The rearrangement uses TRBV2 and TRBJ2-7, with a weak D call TRBD1 (5 bases). Germline-derived CDR1 and CDR2 are SNHLY and FYNNEI. CDR3 length equals 13 residues. V was trimmed by 8 bases and J by 2 bases, leaving 13 bases between them. CDR3: CASSTDITYEQYF. For the CDR3, the DNA is TGTGCCAGCTCAACGGACATCACCTACGAGCAGTACTTC. Supplemented by reference TRBV2 and TRBJ2-7, the full variable domain reads EPEVTQTPSHQVTQMGQEVILRCVPISNHLYFYWYRQILGQKVEFLVSFYNNEISEKSEIFDDQFSVERPDGSNFTLKIRSTKLEDSAMYFCASSTDITYEQYFGPGTRLTVT.

The chain recombines TRBV4-2 with TRBJ2-1; 11 bases match TRBD1. CDR1 and CDR2 from the germline V gene are LGHNA and YNFKEQ. This CDR3 is 15 amino acids long. V shed 1 base, J shed 8 bases, and the junction held 4 bases outside the gene matches. The CDR3 DNA is TGTGCCAGCAGCCAAGTAGGACAGGGGGCCGATGAGCAGTTCTTC. Translation gives CASSQVGQGADEQFF.

The chain is built from TRBV19 and TRBJ2-5; no clear D. Germline V gives CDR1 LNHDA, CDR2 SQIVND (reference sequence). The germline V and J ends were trimmed by 4 bases and 4 bases, with 13 bases remaining between them. This CDR3 has 14 amino acids. The CDR3 DNA sequence: TGTGCCAGTAGTAGCAAGGATCTGGCAGAGACCCAGTACTTC. It yields the protein CASSSKDLAETQYF.

V usage is TRBV18 and J usage is TRBJ1-5; D gene uncertain. The V and J ends lost 8 bases and 1 base respectively, with 9 bases between them. The CDR3 is 13 residues long. Germline CDR1 reads KGHSH; CDR2 reads LQKENI. The CDR3 region has the DNA TGTGCCAGCAGGAAAGAGAGCAATCAGCCCCAGCATTTT. Translated: CASRKESNQPQHF.

The chain employs TRBV7-2 and TRBJ2-1, with D possibly TRBD2 on 7 matching bases. CDR1 SGHTA and CDR2 FQGNSA come from the germline V gene. This CDR3 is built from 15 residues. V was shortened by 5 bases and J by 4 bases, with 15 bases between the two germline ends. The CDR3 here is CASSGGGGLYNEQFF. For the CDR3, the DNA is TGTGCCAGCAGCGGAGGGGGAGGGCTGTACAATGAGCAGTTCTTC.

This clonotype was seen only once. The chain employs TRBV12-3 or TRBV12-4 and TRBJ2-1, with TRBD2 as a possible D gene (6 bases). V was pared by 5 bases and J by 2 bases, with 13 bases between. The CDR3 runs to 15 residues. The CDR3 coding sequence is TGTGCCAGCAGTCTCGGGACTCCGACCTACAATGAGCAGTTCTTC. The encoded protein is CASSLGTPTYNEQFF.

This clonotype is a singleton in its sample. V is TRBV5-4 and J is TRBJ1-2; 7 nucleotides align to TRBD1. The CDR3 sequence is 15 residues long. CDR1 and CDR2 (germline): SGHNT, YYREEE (reference sequence). Trimming removed 4 bases from V and 4 bases from J; junction bases left unmatched: 10. CDR3 protein: CASSPPLGDSYGYTF. The CDR3 DNA follows: TGTGCCAGCAGCCCTCCCCTGGGGGACAGCTATGGCTACACCTTC.

This sequence joins TRBV7-8 and TRBJ2-1, with 7 bases that match TRBD2. Per germline, CDR1 SGHVS and CDR2 FQNEAQ. V lost 1 base to trimming and J lost 7 bases; unmatched junction nucleotides: 4. This CDR3 region has 14 residues. The CDR3 reads CASSLVLATNEQFF. CDR3 in DNA: TGTGCCAGCAGCTTAGTACTAGCGACGAATGAGCAGTTCTTC.

The CDR3 DNA reads TGTGCCAGCAGTGCTAGCGGGGGGTACGCGACCTACGAGCAGTACTTC. The encoded protein is CASSASGGYATYEQYF. This chain uses TRBV7-8 with TRBJ2-7; 11 bases line up with TRBD2. CDR1 SGHVS and CDR2 FQNEAQ come from the germline V gene. The J segment lost 2 bases and the V segment lost 6 bases, leaving 9 bases of the junction unmatched. The CDR3 has 16 residues.

A single count supports this clonotype. The chain joins TRBV20-1 to TRBJ1-5; D unclear. V was pared by 1 base and J by 2 bases, with 9 bases between. Germline V gene data show CDR1 as DFQATT and CDR2 as SNEGSKA (reference sequence). The CDR3 is 14 amino acids. The CDR3 region is CSARVGPGNQPQHF. The DNA of the CDR3 is TGCAGTGCTAGAGTGGGCCCGGGCAATCAGCCCCAGCATTTT.